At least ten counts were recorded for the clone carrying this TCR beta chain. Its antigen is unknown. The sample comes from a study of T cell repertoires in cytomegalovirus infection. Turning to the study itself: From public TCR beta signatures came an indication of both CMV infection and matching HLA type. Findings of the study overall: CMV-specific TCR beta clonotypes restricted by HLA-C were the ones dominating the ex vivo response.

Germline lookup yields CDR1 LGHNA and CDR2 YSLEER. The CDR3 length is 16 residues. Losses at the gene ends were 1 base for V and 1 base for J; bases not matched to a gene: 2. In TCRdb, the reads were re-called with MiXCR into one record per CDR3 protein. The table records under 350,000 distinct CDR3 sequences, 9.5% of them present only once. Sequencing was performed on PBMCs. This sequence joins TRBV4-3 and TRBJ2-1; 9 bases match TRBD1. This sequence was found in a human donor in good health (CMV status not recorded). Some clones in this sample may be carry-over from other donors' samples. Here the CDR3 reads CASSQAGTGSYNEQFF. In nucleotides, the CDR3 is TGCGCCAGCAGCCAAGCGGGGACAGGGTCCTACAATGAGCAGTTCTTC.